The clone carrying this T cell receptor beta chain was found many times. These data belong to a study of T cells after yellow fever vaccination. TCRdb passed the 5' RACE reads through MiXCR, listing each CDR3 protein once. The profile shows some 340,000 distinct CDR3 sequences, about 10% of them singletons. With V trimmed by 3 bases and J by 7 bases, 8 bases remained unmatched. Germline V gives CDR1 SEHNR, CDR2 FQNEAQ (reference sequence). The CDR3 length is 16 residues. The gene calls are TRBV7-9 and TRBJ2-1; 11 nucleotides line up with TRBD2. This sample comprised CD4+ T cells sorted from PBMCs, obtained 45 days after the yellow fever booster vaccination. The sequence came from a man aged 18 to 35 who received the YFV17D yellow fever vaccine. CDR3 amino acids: CASSLVSGGAKNEQFF. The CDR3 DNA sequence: TGTGCCAGCAGCTTGGTTAGCGGGGGGGCTAAGAATGAGCAGTTCTTC.